The 18 T cell receptor beta chains below were found in one sample sequenced in a study of blood T cell repertoires in COVID-19 (dated by TCRdb to the early 2020s). Library preparation was by the immunoSEQ multiplex PCR assay. TCRdb retrieved this table from immuneACCESS and kept in-frame rearrangements only. Not all clones are present; in checked studies, unresolved V genes account for under half, and no reason is known for the remainder. This sample holds around 170,000 clones; over 75% were observed only once. Of the sample, around 6.3% is held by the ten largest clones. Specimen: peripheral blood. Receptor source: an older man with active or convalescent COVID-19.

This chain links TRBV7-9 with TRBJ2-1, with 8 bases that match TRBD2. There are 13 residues in the CDR3. CDR1 is SEHNR, CDR2 FQNEAQ, per germline (reference sequence). The V segment lost 11 bases and the J segment 9 bases; nucleotides outside the gene matches: 12. CDR3 protein: CAGITGTRSEQFF. DNA of the CDR3: TGTGCCGGAATTACCGGGACTAGAAGTGAGCAGTTCTTC.

The table lists this clone with a count of one. The genes are TRBV7-2 and TRBJ2-1, with TRBD1 identical over 7 bases. Germline V CDR1 and CDR2: SGHTA, FQGNSA. V trimming: 7 bases; J trimming: 11 bases; junction bases outside the gene matches: 8. The CDR3 has 12 amino acids. The CDR3 spells CASTLDRVKQFF. The DNA for the CDR3 is TGTGCCAGCACCCTCGACAGGGTTAAGCAGTTCTTC.

The chain couples TRBV19 to TRBJ2-3, with TRBD2 as a possible D gene (5 bases). The CDR3 is 14 amino acids. V lost 4 bases to trimming and J lost 5 bases, with 13 bases between them. The germline V gene encodes CDR1 LNHDA and CDR2 SQIVND (reference sequence). CDR3 sequence: CASSTLREGDTQYF. As DNA, the CDR3 is TGTGCCAGTAGTACTCTCCGTGAGGGAGATACGCAGTATTTT.

V usage is TRBV12-3 or TRBV12-4 and J usage is TRBJ1-1, with TRBD1 as a possible D gene (6 bases). The CDR3 runs 13 residues. The germline V and J ends were trimmed by 6 bases and 11 bases, with 19 bases remaining between them. Here the CDR3 DNA reads TGTGCCAGCAGACATAAACAGGGAACGCGGGCTTTCTTT. It yields the protein CASRHKQGTRAFF.

The chain employs TRBV5-1 and TRBJ2-3; D remains ambiguous. The V and J ends lost 0 bases and 2 bases respectively, with 10 bases between them. CDR1 SGHRS and CDR2 YFSETQ come from the germline V gene. There are 15 residues in the CDR3. CDR3 DNA sequence: TGCGCCAGCAGCTTGGTGACACGGAACACAGATACGCAGTATTTT. Translation: CASSLVTRNTDTQYF.

This clone has a handful of counts. The chain uses TRBV10-1 and TRBJ2-7; 7 bases align to TRBD1. The CDR3 contains 13 residues. Trimming took 4 bases from V and 7 from J; bases not matched to a gene: 7. Germline CDR1 reads WNHNN; CDR2 reads SYGVQD (reference sequence). As DNA, the CDR3 is TGCGCCAGCAGTGCGGACAGGTCGGGGGAGCAGTACTTC. This gives the protein CASSADRSGEQYF.

The chain recombines TRBV7-2 with TRBJ2-1, with D perhaps TRBD1 (6 bases). The germline gives CDR1 SGHTA, CDR2 FQGNSA. The CDR3 length is 14 residues. V lost 8 bases and J 2 bases, leaving 13 bases between the germline ends. The CDR3 is CASVIQGTYNEQFF. Written as DNA, the CDR3 is TGTGCCAGCGTTATACAGGGCACCTACAATGAGCAGTTCTTC. Based on the CDR3 plus reference TRBV7-2 and TRBJ2-1, the full variable domain is GAGVSQSPSNKVTEKGKDVELRCDPISGHTALYWYRQSLGQGLEFLIYFQGNSAPDKSGLPSDRFSAERTGGSVSTLTIQRTQQEDSAVYLCASVIQGTYNEQFFGPGTRLTVL.

The genes are TRBV29-1 and TRBJ2-3; 8 nucleotides line up with TRBD1. The CDR3 loop spans 13 amino acids. Germline values: CDR1 SQVTM, CDR2 ANQGSEA. The V gene end was trimmed by 5 bases and the J gene end by 1 base; junction bases not matched to a gene: 2. CDR3 sequence (DNA): TGCAGCGTTCAGGGACAGGGCACAGATACGCAGTATTTT. Translation gives CSVQGQGTDTQYF.

For this clone: This CDR3 is also generated by other DNA sequences in the sample. V and J are TRBV30 and TRBJ2-1, with D possibly TRBD2 on 6 matching bases. Germline V gene data show CDR1 as GTSNPN and CDR2 as SVGIG (reference sequence). CDR3 length: 12 residues. The germline V and J ends were trimmed by 3 bases and 6 bases, with 9 bases remaining between them. CDR3 bases: TGTGCCTGGAGCGTTAGCGGCAATGAGCAGTTCTTC. Translating gives CAWSVSGNEQFF.

CDR3 DNA sequence: TGCGCCAGCAGCCAAGATCGAGCGGGGGGGGCAGATACGCAGTATTTT. Residues: CASSQDRAGGADTQYF. The rearrangement joins TRBV4-3 to TRBJ2-3; 10 positions match TRBD2. V was clipped by 0 bases and J by 4 bases; unmatched bases: 4. CDR1 LGHNA and CDR2 YSLEER come from the germline V gene. The CDR3 contains 16 residues.

The chain carries TRBV7-9 and TRBJ1-6; D is unresolved. Germline-derived CDR1 and CDR2 are SEHNR and FQNEAQ (reference sequence). The CDR3 is made up of 13 amino acids. V shed 5 bases and J shed 9 bases, with 11 bases lying between them. CDR3 bases: TGTGCCAGCAGCCCACTAAGAGTTTCACCCCTCCACTTT. This sequence encodes CASSPLRVSPLHF.

This rearrangement joins TRBV30 to TRBJ1-4; TRBD1 might be the D (6 bases). Germline V gene sequence: CDR1 GTSNPN, CDR2 SVGIG (reference sequence). The CDR3 has 13 residues. V lost 0 bases, J lost 7 bases, and 9 bases lay in between. The CDR3 region is CAWSVGGGEKLFF. For the CDR3, the DNA is TGTGCCTGGAGTGTAGGGGGGGGTGAAAAACTGTTTTTT.

This rearrangement joins TRBV19 to TRBJ1-5; the D gene is possibly TRBD1 (6 bases). Germline V CDR1 and CDR2: LNHDA, SQIVND (reference sequence). Trimming cost V 7 bases and J 9 bases, with 19 bases left between them. The CDR3 totals 14 residues. The CDR3 DNA sequence: TGTGCCAGTACCCCCGGTGAAGGGGGTGGGCCCCAGCATTTT. It yields the protein CASTPGEGGGPQHF. Full variable domain (outside the CDR3, taken from reference TRBV19 and TRBJ1-5): DGGITQSPKYLFRKEGQNVTLSCEQNLNHDAMYWYRQDPGQGLRLIYYSQIVNDFQKGDIAEGYSVSREKKESFPLTVTSAQKNPTAFYLCASTPGEGGGPQHFGDGTRLSIL.

The V gene is TRBV6-5, the J gene TRBJ1-2, with D possibly being TRBD1 (6 bases). The CDR3 totals 14 residues. Germline assignment: CDR1 MNHEY and CDR2 SVGAGI. Trimming took off 6 bases at V and 8 bases at J, with 19 bases between the two ends. DNA of the CDR3: TGTGCCAGCAGCCAAGGGGCGGGGGCAAGGGGCTACACCTTC. This gives the protein CASSQGAGARGYTF.

This chain joins TRBV5-3 and TRBJ2-7; 12 bases fit TRBD2. TRBV5-3 qualifies as an ORF whose function is uncertain. This CDR3 contains 16 residues. The junction had 8 bases not matched to a gene; V was cut back by 2 bases and J by 5 bases. The CDR3 coding sequence is TGTGCCAGAAGCTTTGTCACTAGCGGGAGGAACCACGAGCAGTACTTC. Residues: CARSFVTSGRNHEQYF.

V gene TRBV6-5 combines with J gene TRBJ1-4; D unresolved. The CDR3 has 13 residues. The V end was cut by 8 bases, the J end by 5 bases, with 12 bases between. Germline values: CDR1 MNHEY, CDR2 SVGAGI. CDR3 loop: CASLRQLNEKLFF. CDR3 coding DNA: TGTGCCAGCTTGAGGCAATTGAATGAAAAACTGTTTTTT.

This clone was observed a handful of times. The rearrangement uses TRBV6-5 and TRBJ2-3; 10 bases are shared with TRBD1. V lost 5 bases and J lost 2; bases outside the gene matches: 4. This CDR3 has 15 residues. Looked up from germline, CDR1 is MNHEY and CDR2 is SVGAGI. As DNA, the CDR3 is TGTGCCAGCAGTCTAGGGACAGGGGTCACAGATACGCAGTATTTT. It specifies CASSLGTGVTDTQYF.

This chain uses TRBV5-1 with TRBJ1-1; maybe TRBD1 (5 bases). The CDR3 totals 14 residues. Trimming pared 4 bases from V and 5 bases from J, leaving 15 bases between. Germline assignment: CDR1 SGHRS and CDR2 YFSETQ. The CDR3 DNA reads TGCGCCAGCAGCATAGGTCCAGGGTCTACTGAAGCTTTCTTT. This translates into CASSIGPGSTEAFF.